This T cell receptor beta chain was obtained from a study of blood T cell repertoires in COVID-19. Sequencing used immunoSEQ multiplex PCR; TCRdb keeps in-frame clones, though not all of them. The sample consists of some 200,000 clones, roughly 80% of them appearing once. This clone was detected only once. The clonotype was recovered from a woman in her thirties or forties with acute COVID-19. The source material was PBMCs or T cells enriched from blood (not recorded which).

The CDR3 here is CAWTEGLAGVRGEQFF. The CDR3, as DNA: TGTGCCTGGACGGAGGGGCTAGCGGGAGTCAGGGGTGAGCAGTTCTTC. J is TRBJ2-1 and V is TRBV30, with 10 bases matching TRBD2. The CDR3 consists of 16 residues. In germline, CDR1 is GTSNPN, CDR2 SVGIG (reference sequence). The J segment lost 9 bases and the V segment lost 4 bases, leaving 15 bases of the junction unmatched.